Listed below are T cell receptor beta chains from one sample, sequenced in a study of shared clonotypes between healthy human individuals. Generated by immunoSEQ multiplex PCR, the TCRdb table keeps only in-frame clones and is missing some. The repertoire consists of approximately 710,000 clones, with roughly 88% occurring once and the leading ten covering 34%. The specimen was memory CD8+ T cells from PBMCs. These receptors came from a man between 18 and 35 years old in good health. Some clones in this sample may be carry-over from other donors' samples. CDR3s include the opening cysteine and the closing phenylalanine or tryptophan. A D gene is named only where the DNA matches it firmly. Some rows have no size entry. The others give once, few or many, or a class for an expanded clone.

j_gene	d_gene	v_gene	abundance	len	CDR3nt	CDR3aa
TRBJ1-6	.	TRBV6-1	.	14	TGTGCCAGCAGCTTGCTGGGTACTGGTTCACCCCTCCACTTT	CASSLLGTGSPLHF
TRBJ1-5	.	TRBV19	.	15	TGTGCCAGTAAGGGATCGGGGTTTAGCAATCAGCCCCAGCATTTT	CASKGSGFSNQPQHF
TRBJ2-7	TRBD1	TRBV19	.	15	TGTGCCAGTAGCCCCACGCCGGGACAGCTTTACGAGCAGTACTTC	CASSPTPGQLYEQYF
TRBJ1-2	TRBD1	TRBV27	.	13	TGTGCCAGCAGTTTCGCAGGGGGGTCAGGCTACACCTTC	CASSFAGGSGYTF
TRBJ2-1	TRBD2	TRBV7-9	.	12	TGTGCCAGCAGCTTAGGCGGGGGAAAGGGGTTCTTC	CASSLGGGKGFF
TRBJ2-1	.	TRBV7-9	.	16	TGTGCCAGCAGCCACCGGGTTGGGGTTAAGGACAATGAGCAGTTCTTC	CASSHRVGVKDNEQFF
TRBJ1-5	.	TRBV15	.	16	TGTGCCACCAGCAGAGAAGAGGGGGTTATTGGTCAGCCCCAGCATTTT	CATSREEGVIGQPQHF
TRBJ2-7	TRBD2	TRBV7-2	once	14	TGTGCCAGCAGCTTAGCCGGTAGCGGGATAAAACCATACTTC	CASSLAGSGIKPYF
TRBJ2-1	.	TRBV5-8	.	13	TGTGCCAGCAGCTTGTGGGGTTTGGATGAGCAGTTCTTC	CASSLWGLDEQFF
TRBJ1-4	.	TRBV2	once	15	TGTGCCAGCAGTGAAGTGGGACGGAGAGGCGAAAAACTGTTTTTT	CASSEVGRRGEKLFF
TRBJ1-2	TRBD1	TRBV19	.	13	TGTGCCAGTAGTGGGACAGGGAACTATGGCTACACCTTC	CASSGTGNYGYTF
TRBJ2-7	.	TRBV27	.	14	TGTGCCAGCAGAGGTCGGTTGGCCTCCTACGAGCAGTACTTC	CASRGRLASYEQYF
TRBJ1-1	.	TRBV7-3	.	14	TGTGCCAGCAGCTTAGAGGAGGGGGACACTGAAGCTTTCTTT	CASSLEEGDTEAFF
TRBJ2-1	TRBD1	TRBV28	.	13	TGTGCCACCTGGGACAGGGGCTACAATGAGCAGTTCTTC	CATWDRGYNEQFF
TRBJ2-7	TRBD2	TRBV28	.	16	TGTGCCAGCAGCCCCAGACTAGCGGGAGGTCACAACGAGCAGTACTTC	CASSPRLAGGHNEQYF
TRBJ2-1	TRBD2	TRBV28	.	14	TGTGCCAGCAGCGTAGCGGGAGGGCCCAATGAGCAGTTCTTC	CASSVAGGPNEQFF
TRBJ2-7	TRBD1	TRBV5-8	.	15	TGTGCCAGCAGCCGGCGGACAGGAGCGTCCTACGAGCAGTACTTC	CASSRRTGASYEQYF
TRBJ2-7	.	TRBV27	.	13	TGTGCCAGCAGTTTATCGCGCAGCTACGAGCAGTACTTC	CASSLSRSYEQYF
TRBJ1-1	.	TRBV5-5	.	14	TGTGCCAGCAGTCGAGTGGGAGGTAACACTGAAGCTTTCTTT	CASSRVGGNTEAFF
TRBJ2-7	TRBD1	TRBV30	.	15	TGTGCCTGGAGTGTTTGGACAGGGAAGGCCTACGAGCAGTACTTC	CAWSVWTGKAYEQYF
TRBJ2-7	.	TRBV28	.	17	TGTGCCAGCAGTTTCGCCCCCGCACTATCAATCTCCTACGAGCAGTACTTC	CASSFAPALSISYEQYF
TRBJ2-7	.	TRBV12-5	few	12	TGTGCTAGTGGTTTTGGGGGCTACGAGCAGTACTTC	CASGFGGYEQYF
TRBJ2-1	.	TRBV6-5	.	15	TGTGCCAGCAGTTACCTACGGGGGTCCTACAATGAGCAGTTCTTC	CASSYLRGSYNEQFF
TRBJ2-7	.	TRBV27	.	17	TGTGCCAGCAGCCCGAGTGGGGGGACGGTATGGTCCTACGAGCAGTACTTC	CASSPSGGTVWSYEQYF
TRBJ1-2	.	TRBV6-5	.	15	TGTGCCAGCAGTTCTACACAGGGATCCAACTATGGCTACACCTTC	CASSSTQGSNYGYTF
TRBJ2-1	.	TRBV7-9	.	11	TGTGCCAGCAGCGCCCCCAATGAGCAGTTCTTC	CASSAPNEQFF
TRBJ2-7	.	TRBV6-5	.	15	TGTGCCAGCAGTTATAGCGCAGAGTACTCCTACGAGCAGTACTTC	CASSYSAEYSYEQYF
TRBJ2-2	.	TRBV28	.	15	TGTGCCAGCAGTTTTACCCTCGGGGGCACCGGGGAGCTGTTTTTT	CASSFTLGGTGELFF
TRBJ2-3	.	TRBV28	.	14	TGTGCCAGCAGTTTAGGCGTATACACAGATACGCAGTATTTT	CASSLGVYTDTQYF
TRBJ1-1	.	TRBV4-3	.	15	TGCGCCAGCAGCCCTTGGCCCCGGAGGGACACTGAAGCTTTCTTT	CASSPWPRRDTEAFF
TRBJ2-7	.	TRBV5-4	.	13	TGTGCCAGCAGCAGCGGAGTAGGCTACGAGCAGTACTTC	CASSSGVGYEQYF
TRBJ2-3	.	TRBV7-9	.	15	TGTGCCAGCAGCTATCCCTTCAGCGGCACAGATACGCAGTATTTT	CASSYPFSGTDTQYF
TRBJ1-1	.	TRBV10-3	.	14	TGTGCCATCAGTGGTGGGGACGGGAACACTGAAGCTTTCTTT	CAISGGDGNTEAFF
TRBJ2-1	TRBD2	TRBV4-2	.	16	TGTGCCAGCAGCCATCTCCAGCGGGAGATCGACAATGAGCAGTTCTTC	CASSHLQREIDNEQFF
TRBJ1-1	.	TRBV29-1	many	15	TGCAGCGTTGAATGGTCAGGGATGGAGGACACTGAAGCTTTCTTT	CSVEWSGMEDTEAFF
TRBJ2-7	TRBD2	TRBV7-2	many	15	TGTGCCAGCAGCTTAGACGGGAGGGGCGTGGACGAGCAGTACTTC	CASSLDGRGVDEQYF
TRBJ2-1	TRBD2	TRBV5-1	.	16	TGCGCCAGCAGCTTGGGAGGCGGGAGCTCCTACAATGAGCAGTTCTTC	CASSLGGGSSYNEQFF
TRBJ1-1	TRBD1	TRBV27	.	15	TGTGCCAGCAGTCTGTCGAGGACAGGGAACACTGAAGCTTTCTTT	CASSLSRTGNTEAFF
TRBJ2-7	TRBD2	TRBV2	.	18	TGTGCCATTGTTTCGGTTACTAGCGGGAGAATGGGGTCCTACGAGCAGTACTTC	CAIVSVTSGRMGSYEQYF
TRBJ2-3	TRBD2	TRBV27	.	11	TGTGCCAGCCTAGCGGTAGATACGCAGTATTTT	CASLAVDTQYF
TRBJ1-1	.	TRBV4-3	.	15	TGCGCCAGCAGCCAAGATTCAGGGGCGAACACTGAAGCTTTCTTT	CASSQDSGANTEAFF
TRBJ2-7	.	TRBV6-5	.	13	TGTGCCAGCAGTTACTCGACTTCCTACGAGCAGTACTTC	CASSYSTSYEQYF